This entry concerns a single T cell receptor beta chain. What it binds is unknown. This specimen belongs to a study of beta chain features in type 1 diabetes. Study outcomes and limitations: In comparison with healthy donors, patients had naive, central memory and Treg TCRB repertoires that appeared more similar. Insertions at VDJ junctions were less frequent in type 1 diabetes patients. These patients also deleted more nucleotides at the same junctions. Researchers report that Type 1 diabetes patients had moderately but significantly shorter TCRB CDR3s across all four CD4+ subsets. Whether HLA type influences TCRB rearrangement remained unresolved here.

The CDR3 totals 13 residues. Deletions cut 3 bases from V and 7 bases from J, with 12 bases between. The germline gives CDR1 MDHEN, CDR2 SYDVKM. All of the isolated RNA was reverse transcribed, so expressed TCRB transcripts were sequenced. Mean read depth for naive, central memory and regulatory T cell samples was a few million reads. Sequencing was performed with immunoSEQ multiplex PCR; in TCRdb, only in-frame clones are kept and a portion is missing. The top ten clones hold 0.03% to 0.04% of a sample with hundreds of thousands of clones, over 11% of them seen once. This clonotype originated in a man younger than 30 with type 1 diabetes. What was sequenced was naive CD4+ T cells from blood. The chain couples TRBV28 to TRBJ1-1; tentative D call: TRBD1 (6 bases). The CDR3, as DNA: TGTGCCAGCAGTTTTCAGGGGTACGTTGAAGCTTTCTTT. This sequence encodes CASSFQGYVEAFF.